These 5 T cell receptor beta chains were all obtained from the same sample, sequenced in a study of T cell responses to AZD1222 COVID-19 vaccine. Libraries were prepared by immunoSEQ multiplex PCR; TCRdb keeps only in-frame clonotypes and omits some of them. The profile covers around 110,000 clones, with 90% to 95% appearing a single time and about 6.8% taken by the ten largest. Sequenced here: peripheral blood, sampled 28 days after the second AZD1222 dose. The receptors here all came from an adult who received the AZD1222 COVID-19 vaccine.

This chain connects TRBV6-5 to TRBJ2-5; D is possibly TRBD1 (7 bases). The V end was cut by 4 bases, the J end by 5 bases, with 8 bases between. CDR1 MNHEY and CDR2 SVGAGI come from the germline V gene. The CDR3 spans 12 residues. CDR3 coding DNA: TGTGCCAGCAGTTCAGGGGGGGAGACCCAGTACTTC. Protein product: CASSSGGETQYF.

The chain has TRBV10-1 and TRBJ2-1; 13 bases fit TRBD2. V gave up 6 bases and J gave up 7 bases; unmatched junction bases: 9. The V gene's germline CDR1 is WNHNN and CDR2 SYGVQD (reference sequence). This CDR3 has 16 residues. The CDR3 region is CASSQRTSGGANEQFF. CDR3 DNA: TGCGCCAGCAGCCAGCGTACTAGCGGGGGGGCGAATGAGCAGTTCTTC.

This chain links TRBV19 with TRBJ2-1; the match to TRBD2 covers 11 bases. The V gene end was trimmed by 7 bases and the J gene end by 4 bases; junction bases not matched to a gene: 18. The CDR3 consists of 19 residues. Germline CDR1 is LNHDA and CDR2 is SQIVND (reference sequence). The CDR3 here is CASTPGTSGKLASYNEQFF. The CDR3 DNA follows: TGTGCCAGTACTCCCGGGACTAGCGGAAAACTCGCTTCATACAATGAGCAGTTCTTC.

The chain recombines TRBV24-1 with TRBJ1-2; D may be TRBD1 (6 bases). Germline CDR1 and CDR2: KGHDR and SFDVKD. V was cut by 3 bases and J by 0 bases, with 16 bases left in between. The CDR3 has 17 residues. This CDR3 reads CATSDPAGDNANYGYTF. The CDR3 nucleotides are TGTGCCACCAGTGATCCTGCCGGGGACAATGCTAACTATGGCTACACCTTC.

J is TRBJ1-3 and V is TRBV19; D is uncertain. The CDR3 has 16 amino acids. The germline CDR1 and CDR2 sequences are LNHDA and SQIVND (reference sequence). Deletions cut 5 bases from V and 0 bases from J, with 14 bases between. CDR3 region: CASSLEAVGSGNTIYF. The CDR3 DNA reads as TGTGCCAGTAGTTTGGAAGCGGTGGGCTCTGGAAACACCATATATTTT.